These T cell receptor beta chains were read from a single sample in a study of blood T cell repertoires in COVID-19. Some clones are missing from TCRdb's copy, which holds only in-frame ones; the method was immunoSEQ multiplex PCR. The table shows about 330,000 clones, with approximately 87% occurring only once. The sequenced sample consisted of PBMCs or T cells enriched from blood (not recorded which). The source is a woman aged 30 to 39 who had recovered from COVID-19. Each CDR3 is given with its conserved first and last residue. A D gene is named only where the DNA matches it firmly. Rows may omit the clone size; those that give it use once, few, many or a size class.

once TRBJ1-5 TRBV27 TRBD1 TGTGCCAGCAGTCGGGTGGGCGGACAGGGAAGGACTCAGCCCCAGCATTTT CASSRVGGQGRTQPQHF
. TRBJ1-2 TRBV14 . TGTGCCAGCAGCCAAACCGGGCACAGGGTGGGAATCTATGGCTACACCTTC CASSQTGHRVGIYGYTF
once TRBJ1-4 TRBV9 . TGTGCCAGCAGTGCCTTCGGGAAGGGAGAAAAACTGTTTTTT CASSAFGKGEKLFF
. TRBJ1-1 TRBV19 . TGTGCCAGTAGGTCAAACCTGGTGAGGGCTGAAGCTTTCTTT CASRSNLVRAEAFF
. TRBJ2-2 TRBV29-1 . TGCAGCGTCCCACAGGGAGCCGGGGAGCTGTTTTTT CSVPQGAGELFF
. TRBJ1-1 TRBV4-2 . TGTGCCAGCAGCCAAGTGGCCATTATGAACACTGAAGCTTTCTTT CASSQVAIMNTEAFF
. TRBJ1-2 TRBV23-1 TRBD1 TGCGCCAGCAGTCAGCCCCGGACAGGGGTGGCCTATGGCTACACCTTC CASSQPRTGVAYGYTF
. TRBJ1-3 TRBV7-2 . TGTGCCAGCAGCTTGACAGCTGGAAACACCATATATTTT CASSLTAGNTIYF
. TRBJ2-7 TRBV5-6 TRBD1 TGTGCCAGCAGCTTTATCCGGACAGGCCCCTACGAGCAGTACTTC CASSFIRTGPYEQYF
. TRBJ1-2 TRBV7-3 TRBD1 TGTGCCAGCAGCACCCACAGGGGCTATGGCTACACCTTC CASSTHRGYGYTF
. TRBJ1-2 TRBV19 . TGTGCCAGTAGTATTGTAGAGGCAGCCTATGGCTACACCTTC CASSIVEAAYGYTF
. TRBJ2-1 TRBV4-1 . TGCGCCAGCAGCCAAGCTAGCCTCCCACCCAATGAGCAGTTCTTC CASSQASLPPNEQFF
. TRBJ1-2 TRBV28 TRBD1 TGTGCCAGCAGGTTGGACAGGAACTATGGCTACACCTTC CASRLDRNYGYTF
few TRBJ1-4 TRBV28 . TGTGCCAGCAGTAACAGGGTGGGGAAACTGTTTTTT CASSNRVGKLFF
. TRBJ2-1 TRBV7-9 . TGTGCCAGCAGCTTGCGGGGGCGGAATGAGCAGTTCTTC CASSLRGRNEQFF
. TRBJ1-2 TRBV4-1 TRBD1 TGCGCCAGCAGCCAAGATTTTATGACAGGGGACCTCTATGGCTACACCTTC CASSQDFMTGDLYGYTF
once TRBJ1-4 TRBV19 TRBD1 TGTGCCAGTAGTAACCAGGGGGCGTTGGAAAAACTGTTTTTT CASSNQGALEKLFF
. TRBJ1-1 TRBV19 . TGTGCCAGTAGTCGTGTGGAGCGCACTGAAGCTTTCTTT CASSRVERTEAFF
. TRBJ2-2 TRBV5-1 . TGCGCCAGCAGCTTGGAGGACTTGAACACCGGGGAGCTGTTTTTT CASSLEDLNTGELFF
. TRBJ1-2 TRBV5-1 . TGCGCCAGCAGCTTGGCCAGTGAAATGTACAGTAACTTTGGCTACACCTTC CASSLASEMYSNFGYTF
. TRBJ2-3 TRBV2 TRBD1 TGTGCCAGCAGACTCCTGGGACAGGGAGACACAGATACGCAGTATTTT CASRLLGQGDTDTQYF
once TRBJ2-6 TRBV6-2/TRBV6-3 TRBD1 TGTGCCAGCAGTAAATCCGGGACAGGCATAATCTCTGGGGCCAACGTCCTGACTTTC CASSKSGTGIISGANVLTF
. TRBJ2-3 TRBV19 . TGTGCCAGTAGTTTCGGGACTAGCACAGATACGCAGTATTTT CASSFGTSTDTQYF
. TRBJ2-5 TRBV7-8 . TGTGCCAGCAGCTTAGAGTCAGGGATCCAAGAGACCCAGTACTTC CASSLESGIQETQYF
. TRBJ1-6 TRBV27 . TGTGCCAGCAGGATACCCCTCCTAAATTCACCCCTCCACTTT CASRIPLLNSPLHF
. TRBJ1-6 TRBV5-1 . TGCGCCAGCAGCTTGGTAGCGGGCTCTCAGGGTCCACCCCTCCACTTT CASSLVAGSQGPPLHF
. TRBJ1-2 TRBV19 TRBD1 TGTGCCAGTAGTATAGGCCGTGACAGGGGCCATGGCTACACCTTC CASSIGRDRGHGYTF
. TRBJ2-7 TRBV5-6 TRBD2 TGTGCCAGCAGCGCGGGACTAGGCTCCTACGAGCAGTACTTC CASSAGLGSYEQYF
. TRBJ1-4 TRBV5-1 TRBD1 TGCGCCAGCAGCTCGGGACAGGGGAAAAATGAAAAACTGTTTTTT CASSSGQGKNEKLFF
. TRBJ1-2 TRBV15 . TGTGCCACCAGCAGAAGTGGGGGGGCAAACTATGGCTACACCTTC CATSRSGGANYGYTF
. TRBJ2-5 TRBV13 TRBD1 TGTGCCAGCAGCTTAACAGGGGTAGAGACCCAGTACTTC CASSLTGVETQYF
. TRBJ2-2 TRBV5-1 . TGCGCCAGCAGCTTGTTCAACATTAACACCGGGGAGCTGTTTTTT CASSLFNINTGELFF
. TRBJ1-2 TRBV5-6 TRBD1 TGTGCCAGCAGCAGGGACAGGGGGCGTGGCTACACCTTC CASSRDRGRGYTF
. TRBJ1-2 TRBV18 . TGTGCCAGCGGACCAACAGAGGGAGATGGCTACACCTTC CASGPTEGDGYTF
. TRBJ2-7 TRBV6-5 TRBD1 TGTGCCAGCAGTCACGGAGGGGACAGGGGCGAGCAGTACTTC CASSHGGDRGEQYF
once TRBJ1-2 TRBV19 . TGTGCCACTAAATCCTATCTGGGCAGTAACTATGGCTACACCTTC CATKSYLGSNYGYTF
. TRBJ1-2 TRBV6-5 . TGTGCCAGCAGTTACGCCACCTCGGGGGGCAATGGCTACACCTTC CASSYATSGGNGYTF
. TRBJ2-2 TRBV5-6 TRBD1 TGTGCCAGCAGCTCGGGGACAGGGCGGACCGGGGAGCTGTTTTTT CASSSGTGRTGELFF
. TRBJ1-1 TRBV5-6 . TGTGCCAGCAGCTGGTTCGAACTGATGAACACTGAAGCTTTCTTT CASSWFELMNTEAFF
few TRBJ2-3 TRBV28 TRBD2 TGTGCCAGCAGTATTCGCGGGGGGGGCACAGATACGCAGTATTTT CASSIRGGGTDTQYF
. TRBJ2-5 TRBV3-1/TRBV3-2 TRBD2 TGTGCCAGCAGCCCACGACTAGCGGACCGACATAAAGAGACCCAGTACTTC CASSPRLADRHKETQYF
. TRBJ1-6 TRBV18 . TGTGCCAGCTCACCAGTATCCAGGGGAGTCGATTCACCCCTCCACTTT CASSPVSRGVDSPLHF
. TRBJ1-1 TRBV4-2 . TGTGCCAGCAGCCGCCGGCGGGAGGTCGCTGAAGCTTTCTTT CASSRRREVAEAFF
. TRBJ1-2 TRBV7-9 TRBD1 TGTGCCAGCAGCTCCCACAGGGGATTTAACTATGGCTACACCTTC CASSSHRGFNYGYTF
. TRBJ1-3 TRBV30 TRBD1 TGTGCCTGTCCGGGACAGCACTCTGGAAACACCATATATTTT CACPGQHSGNTIYF